One and the same sample provided the 23 T cell receptor beta chains below, sequenced in a study of blood T cell repertoires in COVID-19 (dated by TCRdb to about 2020). The method was the immunoSEQ multiplex PCR assay. TCRdb took this table from immuneACCESS and kept in-frame rearrangements with V and J called. Such tables lack part of the clones; where checked against another copy, unresolved V genes explain under half of the gap, and the rest is unexplained. The sample profile shows about 200,000 clones; about 80% of them were found once. Of the sample, roughly 15% falls within the top ten clones. Sequenced input: PBMCs or T cells enriched from blood (not recorded which). The receptor set was obtained from a middle-aged man who had recovered from COVID-19.

The chain joins TRBV12-3 or TRBV12-4 to TRBJ1-5; D not certain. The CDR3 is made up of 12 amino acids. V was trimmed by 4 bases and J by 6 bases, leaving 7 bases between them. As DNA, the CDR3 is TGTGCCAGCAGTTGGGGAGGTCAGCCCCAGCATTTT. Its translation: CASSWGGQPQHF.

In its sample, this clone was seen a few times. The rearrangement links TRBV6-5 to TRBJ2-3; D might be TRBD2 (6 bases). Germline V gives CDR1 MNHEY, CDR2 SVGAGI. V dropped 6 bases and J dropped 0 bases, with 13 bases sitting between them. This CDR3 has 15 amino acids. CDR3 region: CASRPTGVSTDTQYF. In nucleotides, the CDR3 is TGTGCCAGCAGACCTACGGGAGTGAGCACAGATACGCAGTATTTT.

The V gene is TRBV12-3 or TRBV12-4, the J gene TRBJ1-1; 7 nucleotides line up with TRBD1. The V gene end was trimmed by 5 bases and the J gene end by 5 bases; junction bases not matched to a gene: 5. The CDR3 extends over 13 amino acids. CDR3 bases: TGTGCCAGCAGTAAGACAGGGCAAACTGAAGCTTTCTTT. It encodes CASSKTGQTEAFF.

The chain carries TRBV28 and TRBJ1-5; D call uncertain. V was pared by 1 base and J by 0 bases, with 13 bases between. Germline V gives CDR1 MDHEN, CDR2 SYDVKM. The CDR3 loop spans 17 amino acids. The CDR3 DNA reads as TGTGCCAGCAGTTTATTAGCGATTAGAGTTAGCAATCAGCCCCAGCATTTT. Protein sequence: CASSLLAIRVSNQPQHF.

This sequence joins TRBV5-4 and TRBJ1-1; 7 bases are shared with TRBD1. Per germline, CDR1 SGHNT and CDR2 YYREEE (reference sequence). Losses at the gene ends were 4 bases for V and 4 bases for J; bases not matched to a gene: 4. The CDR3 is 13 residues long. CDR3 coding DNA: TGTGCCAGCAGCGCCGACAGGGTCACTGAAGCTTTCTTT. This gives the protein CASSADRVTEAFF.

The chain has TRBV7-8 and TRBJ2-1; 10 bases agree with TRBD1. CDR3 length equals 15 residues. The V gene's germline CDR1 is SGHVS and CDR2 FQNEAQ. With V trimmed by 4 bases and J by 3 bases, 3 bases remained unmatched. CDR3 nucleotide sequence: TGTGCCAGCAGCTGGGACAGGGGCCACTACAATGAGCAGTTCTTC. It yields the protein CASSWDRGHYNEQFF.

The J gene is TRBJ1-4, the V gene TRBV5-1, with 10 nucleotides matching TRBD1. CDR3 length: 16 amino acids. V shed 4 bases and J 0 bases; nucleotides not matched to a gene: 3. Germline assignment: CDR1 SGHRS and CDR2 YFSETQ. The CDR3 is CASSGTGESTNEKLFF. CDR3 DNA: TGCGCCAGCAGCGGGACAGGGGAATCAACTAATGAAAAACTGTTTTTT.

V gene TRBV29-1 combines with J gene TRBJ1-3; 10 bases fit TRBD1. V lost 7 bases and J lost 7; bases outside the gene matches: 4. The CDR3 sequence is 12 residues long. CDR1 and CDR2 from the germline V gene are SQVTM and ANQGSEA. DNA for the CDR3: TGCAGCGCCACGGGACAGGGGAACACCATATATTTT. Translation: CSATGQGNTIYF.

The chain combines TRBV15 with TRBJ2-3; 12 bases map to TRBD2. The V and J ends lost 0 bases and 3 bases, in that order; junction bases with no gene match: 7. The CDR3 length is 18 residues. The germline gives CDR1 LNHNV, CDR2 YYDKDF (reference sequence). The CDR3 spells CATSRETPLAGGTDTQYF. The CDR3 coding sequence is TGTGCCACCAGCAGAGAGACCCCACTAGCGGGGGGTACAGATACGCAGTATTTT.

This sequence joins TRBV9 and TRBJ1-2; TRBD1 matches at 8 bases. This CDR3 has 17 amino acids. CDR1 SGDLS and CDR2 YYNGEE come from the germline V gene. Germline trimming cut 3 bases from V and 0 bases from J; bases unmatched to any gene: 10. This CDR3 is CASSAGQGATTNYGYTF. Written as DNA, the CDR3 is TGTGCCAGCAGCGCCGGACAGGGAGCGACGACTAACTATGGCTACACCTTC.

The V gene is TRBV2, the J gene TRBJ1-5; D not resolved. V lost 2 bases to trimming and J lost 0 bases, with 11 bases between them. This CDR3 has 16 residues. Germline lookup yields CDR1 SNHLY and CDR2 FYNNEI. The CDR3 loop is CASSEPGRPSNQPQHF. CDR3 sequence (DNA): TGTGCCAGCAGTGAACCCGGGAGGCCTAGCAATCAGCCCCAGCATTTT. The full variable domain, in which reference TRBV2 and TRBJ1-5 provide the parts outside the CDR3, is EPEVTQTPSHQVTQMGQEVILRCVPISNHLYFYWYRQILGQKVEFLVSFYNNEISEKSEIFDDQFSVERPDGSNFTLKIRSTKLEDSAMYFCASSEPGRPSNQPQHFGDGTRLSIL.

This chain connects TRBV5-1 to TRBJ1-6, with 9 bases aligning to TRBD1. Germline V gives CDR1 SGHRS, CDR2 YFSETQ. Germline trimming cut 5 bases from V and 8 bases from J; bases unmatched to any gene: 11. The CDR3 is made up of 16 amino acids. This CDR3 reads CASSLFGRTGDSPLHF. For the CDR3, the DNA is TGCGCCAGCAGTTTATTTGGTAGGACAGGGGATTCACCCCTCCACTTT.

Written as DNA, the CDR3 is TGTGCCAGCAGCCGGCGGACAGGGGACCACGAGCAGTACTTC. This sequence encodes CASSRRTGDHEQYF. The chain recombines TRBV5-4 with TRBJ2-7; 9 bases line up with TRBD1. The junction had 7 bases not matched to a gene; V was cut back by 4 bases and J by 5 bases. The CDR3 is made up of 14 amino acids. Germline V CDR1 and CDR2: SGHNT, YYREEE (reference sequence). The whole variable domain, remainder taken from reference TRBV5-4 and TRBJ2-7, is ETGVTQSPTHLIKTRGQQVTLRCSSQSGHNTVSWYQQALGQGPQFIFQYYREEENGRGNFPPRFSGLQFPNYSSELNVNALELDDSALYLCASSRRTGDHEQYFGPGTRLTVT.

This clone has just one count. The V gene is TRBV5-4, the J gene TRBJ2-7; perhaps TRBD2 as D (6 bases). CDR3 length equals 14 residues. The germline gives CDR1 SGHNT, CDR2 YYREEE (reference sequence). V shed 4 bases and J shed 3 bases, with 14 bases lying between them. The CDR3 nucleotides read TGTGCCAGCAGCCCGGGACTCGGAAACTACGAGCAGTACTTC. Protein: CASSPGLGNYEQYF.

The chain employs TRBV5-6 and TRBJ1-2; D is ambiguous. This CDR3 is built from 14 residues. The V end lost 4 bases, the J end lost 0 bases, and 10 bases lay between the germline ends. The germline V gene has CDR1 SGHDT and CDR2 YYEEEE. For the CDR3, the DNA is TGTGCCAGCAGCCCAACGGGAGCTAACTATGGCTACACCTTC. This codes for CASSPTGANYGYTF.

This clone appeared a single time. The rearrangement uses TRBV5-4 and TRBJ2-7; D might be TRBD2 (6 bases). The CDR3 spans 14 residues. From germline, CDR1 is SGHNT and CDR2 YYREEE (reference sequence). Trimming took 6 bases from V and 0 from J, leaving 13 bases between them. In DNA, the CDR3 is TGTGCCAGCACTCCTAGCGCTAGCTCCTACGAGCAGTACTTC. Translating gives CASTPSASSYEQYF. Supplemented by reference TRBV5-4 and TRBJ2-7, the full variable domain reads ETGVTQSPTHLIKTRGQQVTLRCSSQSGHNTVSWYQQALGQGPQFIFQYYREEENGRGNFPPRFSGLQFPNYSSELNVNALELDDSALYLCASTPSASSYEQYFGPGTRLTVT.

The rearrangement uses TRBV25-1 and TRBJ1-2; 7 bases are shared with TRBD1. Germline V gives CDR1 MGHDK, CDR2 SYGVNS. The CDR3 runs 12 residues. V lost 6 bases to trimming and J lost 10 bases; unmatched junction nucleotides: 8. The CDR3 spells CASSWTGKAYTF. CDR3 DNA: TGTGCCAGCAGCTGGACAGGAAAGGCCTACACCTTC.

V and J are TRBV27 and TRBJ2-1, with D unresolved. V gave up 2 bases and J gave up 10 bases, with 15 bases separating them. This CDR3 contains 14 residues. Germline V gives CDR1 MNHEY, CDR2 SMNVEV (reference sequence). The CDR3: CASSLGSTLIEQFF. The CDR3, as DNA: TGTGCCAGCAGTTTAGGTAGCACGCTCATCGAGCAGTTCTTC.

This clone has a count of ten or more. The CDR3 protein is CASSPEGNQPQHF. The CDR3 region has the DNA TGTGCCAGCAGCCCCGAGGGCAATCAGCCCCAGCATTTT. The gene calls are TRBV2 and TRBJ1-5; no clear D. Trimming took off 6 bases at V and 2 bases at J, with 8 bases between the two ends. Germline CDR1 is SNHLY and CDR2 is FYNNEI. There are 13 residues in the CDR3.

This sequence joins TRBV28 and TRBJ2-7, with D hard to call. Germline CDR1 MDHEN, CDR2 SYDVKM. The CDR3 spans 12 residues. V was pared by 5 bases and J by 6 bases, with 11 bases between. The CDR3 nucleotides read TGTGCCAGCAGTCCCCGTGGGCCCGAGCAGTACTTC. Its protein is CASSPRGPEQYF.

The chain couples TRBV7-9 to TRBJ2-7; 10 bases are shared with TRBD1. Germline V gives CDR1 SEHNR, CDR2 FQNEAQ (reference sequence). This CDR3 is built from 15 residues. The trim removed 8 bases at V and 1 base at J, leaving 8 bases unmatched. The CDR3 region is CASLKGTGVSYEQYF. The CDR3 coding sequence is TGTGCCAGCCTGAAAGGGACAGGGGTTTCCTACGAGCAGTACTTC.

This sequence joins TRBV7-3 and TRBJ1-1, with TRBD1 matching over 7 bases. In germline, CDR1 is SGHTA, CDR2 FQGTGA. This CDR3 contains 16 residues. V lost 5 bases to trimming and J lost 3 bases; unmatched junction nucleotides: 12. CDR3 nucleotide sequence: TGTGCCAGCAGCCTACAGGGGTCGTTAGCCTACACTGAAGCTTTCTTT. Its protein product is CASSLQGSLAYTEAFF.

This clone appeared a few times. One end of the junction does not line up with germline, which may come from a read error. This sample includes further DNA sequences coding for the same CDR3. The rearrangement links TRBV6-5 to TRBJ1-5; D not certain. There are 14 residues in the CDR3. CDR1 and CDR2 (germline): MNHEY, SVGAGI. The CDR3 DNA follows: TGTGCCAGCAGTTACTCTGATAGCTATCAGCCCCAGCATTTT. Residues: CASSYSDSYQPQHF.